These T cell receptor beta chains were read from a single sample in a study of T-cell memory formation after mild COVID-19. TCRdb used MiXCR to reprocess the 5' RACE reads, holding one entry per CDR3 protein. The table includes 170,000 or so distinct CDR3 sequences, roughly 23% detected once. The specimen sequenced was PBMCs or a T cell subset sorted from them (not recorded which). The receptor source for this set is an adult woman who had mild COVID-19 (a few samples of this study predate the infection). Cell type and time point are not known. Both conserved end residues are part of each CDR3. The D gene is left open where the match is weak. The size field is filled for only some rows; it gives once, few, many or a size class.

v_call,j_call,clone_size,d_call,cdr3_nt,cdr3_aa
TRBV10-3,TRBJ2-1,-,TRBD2,TGTGCCATCAGCGAAGGGGCTAGCGGGACCCCCTACAATGAGCAGTTCTTC,CAISEGASGTPYNEQFF
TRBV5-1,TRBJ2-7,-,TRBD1,TGCGCCAGCAGCTTGACAGGGGGCGTTTACGAGCAGTACTTC,CASSLTGGVYEQYF
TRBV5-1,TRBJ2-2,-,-,TGCGCCAGCAGCTTGAAACAGGGTGACACCGGGGAGCTGTTTTTT,CASSLKQGDTGELFF
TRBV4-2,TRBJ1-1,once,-,TGTGCCAGCAGCCAGGTATCGGGGACTGAAGCTTTCTTT,CASSQVSGTEAFF
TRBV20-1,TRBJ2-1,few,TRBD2,TGCAGTGCTATCGGGACTAGCGGGAGGGCCCTCTACAATGAGCAGTTCTTC,CSAIGTSGRALYNEQFF
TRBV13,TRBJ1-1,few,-,TGTGCCAGCAGCTTCTCGGACAGGAACACTGAAGCTTTCTTT,CASSFSDRNTEAFF
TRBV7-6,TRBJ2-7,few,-,TGTGCCAGCAGCCCCTCCCGGCAGGGGGGCTACGAGCAGTACTTC,CASSPSRQGGYEQYF
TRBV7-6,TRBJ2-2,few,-,TGTGCCAGCAGCCGGGAAATTGGCGGGGAGCTGTTTTTT,CASSREIGGELFF
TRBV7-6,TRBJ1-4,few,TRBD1,TGTGCCAGCAGCTTAACCCCGGGACAGGGTTGGAATGAAAAACTGTTTTTT,CASSLTPGQGWNEKLFF
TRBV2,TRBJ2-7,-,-,TGTGCCAGCAGCGAACCTACAGGGATACTAGGGGACGAGCAGTACTTC,CASSEPTGILGDEQYF
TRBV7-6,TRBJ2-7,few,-,TGTGCCAGCAGCCCTGCGGCGGATTCCTACGAGCAGTACTTC,CASSPAADSYEQYF
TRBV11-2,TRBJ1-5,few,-,TGTGCCAGCAGCTTATATGCAGGCAATCAGCCCCAGCATTTT,CASSLYAGNQPQHF
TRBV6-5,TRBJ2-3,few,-,TGTGCCAGCAGTTATCGTAGCGTCACTAGCACAGATACGCAGTATTTT,CASSYRSVTSTDTQYF
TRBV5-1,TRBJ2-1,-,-,TGCGCCAGCAGCTTGGAAGCCCAGAGCTCCTACAATGAGCAGTTCTTC,CASSLEAQSSYNEQFF
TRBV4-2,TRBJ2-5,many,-,TGTGCCAGCAGCCAAGAGGTGGGAATGGAGACCCAGTACTTC,CASSQEVGMETQYF
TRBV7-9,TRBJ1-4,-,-,TGTGCCAGCAGCCCTAGAACCGGGCGGGAGAATTATGCAACTAATGAAAAACTGTTTTTT,CASSPRTGRENYATNEKLFF
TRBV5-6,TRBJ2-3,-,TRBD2,TGTGCCAGCAGCCTTAATGGGACTAGCGGTAACACAGATACGCAGTATTTT,CASSLNGTSGNTDTQYF
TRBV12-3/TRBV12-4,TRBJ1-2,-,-,TGTGCCAGCACCGTGAGCGGGGCCTTTGGCTACACCTTC,CASTVSGAFGYTF
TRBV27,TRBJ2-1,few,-,TGTGCCAGCAGTTTGGGCAGGGAGTACAATGAGCAGTTCTTC,CASSLGREYNEQFF
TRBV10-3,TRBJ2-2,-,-,TGTGCCATCAGTGAGTCTGTCGGGGAGCTGTTTTTT,CAISESVGELFF
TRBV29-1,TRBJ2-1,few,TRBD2,TGCAGCGTTGGGTTAGCGGGTTACAATGAGCAGTTCTTC,CSVGLAGYNEQFF
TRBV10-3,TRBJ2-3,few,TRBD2,TGTGCCATCAGTGAGTCCACTAGCGGATACACAGATACGCAGTATTTT,CAISESTSGYTDTQYF
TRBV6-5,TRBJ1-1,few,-,TGTGCCAGCAGTTACCACGCGAACACTGAAGCTTTCTTT,CASSYHANTEAFF
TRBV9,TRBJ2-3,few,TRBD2,TGTGCCAGCAGCGTAGCAGCGGGGGGAGATACGCAGTATTTT,CASSVAAGGDTQYF
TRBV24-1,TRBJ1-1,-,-,TGTGCCACCAGTGATGGGGCTGAAGCTTTCTTT,CATSDGAEAFF
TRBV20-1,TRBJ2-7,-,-,TGCAGTGTTCAGGGCCCCGGCTACGAGCAGTACTTC,CSVQGPGYEQYF
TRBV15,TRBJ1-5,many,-,TGTGCCACCAGCAGAGAGAGAGTTCAGCCCCAGCATTTT,CATSRERVQPQHF
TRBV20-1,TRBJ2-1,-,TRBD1,TGCAGTGCTAAATTTGGACAGGGCATCGATGAGCAGTTCTTC,CSAKFGQGIDEQFF
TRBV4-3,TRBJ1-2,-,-,TGCGCCAGCAGCCAAGACCAGGGTGGGGGCTACACCTTC,CASSQDQGGGYTF